The rows below give T cell receptor beta chains drawn from one sample of a study of T cell responses to AZD1222 COVID-19 vaccine. Generated by immunoSEQ multiplex PCR, the TCRdb table keeps only in-frame clones and is missing some. In the table there are about 180,000 clones, over 80% of which are singletons. The sequencing here drew on peripheral blood, taken 28 days after the second dose of the MenACWY control vaccine. These receptors were obtained from an adult who received the MenACWY meningococcal vaccine as a control. Each CDR3 is given with its conserved first and last residue. A D gene is named only where the DNA matches it firmly. Clone size is shown for a subset of rows, as once, few, many or a class of expanded clone.

V gene,clone size,D gene,J gene,CDR3 DNA,CDR3 protein
TRBV24-1,-,-,TRBJ2-7,TGTGCCACCAGTGATTCCGGGGCAGGAAGTTTTTACGAGCAGTACTTC,CATSDSGAGSFYEQYF
TRBV7-9,once,TRBD2,TRBJ2-7,TGTGCCAGCAGCCTTAGCGGGAGACTTACCTACGAGCAGTACTTC,CASSLSGRLTYEQYF
TRBV5-4,-,-,TRBJ1-2,TGTGCCAGCAGCACCCGGACGCATGGCTACACCTTC,CASSTRTHGYTF
TRBV7-3,-,-,TRBJ2-3,TGTGCCAGCAGCTCCCTTGCTCACGGGACAGATACGCAGTATTTT,CASSSLAHGTDTQYF
TRBV5-4,few,-,TRBJ2-1,TGTGCCAGCAGCACTTGGACTGCTGGTGAGCAGTTCTTC,CASSTWTAGEQFF
TRBV5-1,-,-,TRBJ2-7,TGCGCCAGCAGCTGGGGAGGTGAGTCCTACGAGCAGTACTTC,CASSWGGESYEQYF
TRBV6-5,-,-,TRBJ1-5,TGTGCCAGCAGTCTTATTAGGGGTCAGCCCCAGCATTTT,CASSLIRGQPQHF
TRBV7-3,-,TRBD2,TRBJ2-3,TGTGCCAGCAGCTTTTGGACTAGCGGGAGAGAGTCAGATACGCAGTATTTT,CASSFWTSGRESDTQYF
TRBV9,-,-,TRBJ1-1,TGTGCCAGCAGCGGTCCGGATTGGGCAGACAGTATGAACACTGAAGCTTTCTTT,CASSGPDWADSMNTEAFF
TRBV10-2,-,-,TRBJ2-2,TGCGCCACCCTGACCCATCCGAGAGGCACCGGGGAGCTGTTTTTT,CATLTHPRGTGELFF
TRBV7-2,-,-,TRBJ2-7,TGTGCCAGTCGCTTTAGCGGATTCTCCTACGAGCAGTACTTC,CASRFSGFSYEQYF
TRBV25-1,-,TRBD2,TRBJ2-5,TGTGCCAGCAGTGGGGGTAGCGGGTACCAAGAGACCCAGTACTTC,CASSGGSGYQETQYF
TRBV4-2,-,-,TRBJ1-5,TGTGCCAGCAGCCCCACGTGGGGTGGGGCTAGCAATCAGCCCCAGCATTTT,CASSPTWGGASNQPQHF
TRBV20-1,-,-,TRBJ2-7,TGCAGTGCTAGAGGTCCGGGTGAGCAGTACTTC,CSARGPGEQYF
TRBV5-1,-,TRBD2,TRBJ2-1,TGCGCCAGCAGCTCGGAGGCCGGGACTAGCCCTGGGAATGAGCAGTTCTTC,CASSSEAGTSPGNEQFF
TRBV5-8,-,-,TRBJ2-3,TGTGCCAGCAGCTTGAAACTGCCAGGTGCAGATACGCAGTATTTT,CASSLKLPGADTQYF
TRBV3-1/TRBV3-2,-,-,TRBJ1-5,TGTGCCAGCAGCCAAGAAGGGGAAAGCAATCAGCCCCAGCATTTT,CASSQEGESNQPQHF
TRBV28,-,-,TRBJ2-7,TGTGCCAGCAGTTCCCGACCCTACGAGCAGTACTTC,CASSSRPYEQYF
TRBV4-2,-,TRBD2,TRBJ2-1,TGTGCCAGCAGCCAATTGCGGGAGATTGAGCAGTTCTTC,CASSQLREIEQFF
TRBV19,-,-,TRBJ1-1,TGTGCCAGTAGTAGGGGTTTGAGGGCTATGAACACTGAAGCTTTCTTT,CASSRGLRAMNTEAFF
TRBV5-6,-,TRBD1,TRBJ1-2,TGTGCCAGCACCGGGACAGCGGCTTATGGCTACACCTTC,CASTGTAAYGYTF
TRBV7-3,-,-,TRBJ1-1,TGTGCCAGCAGCCCGGGAGGGGAGACTGAAGCTTTCTTT,CASSPGGETEAFF
TRBV19,-,-,TRBJ1-4,TGTGCCAGTAATCGGGGAGGTAGGGGAGGTGAACTGTTTTTT,CASNRGGRGGELFF
TRBV6-2/TRBV6-3,-,-,TRBJ1-2,TGTGCCAGCAGTTACTCGGACAGCTACTATGGCTACACCTTC,CASSYSDSYYGYTF
TRBV27,-,TRBD2,TRBJ2-7,TGTGCCAGTCATCCCAGCGGGAGTACTTACGAGCAGTACTTC,CASHPSGSTYEQYF
TRBV24-1,-,-,TRBJ1-4,TGTGCCACCAGTGATTCCGGTGTTACGGTTGAAAAACTGTTTTTT,CATSDSGVTVEKLFF
TRBV7-6,-,-,TRBJ1-4,TGTGCCAGCAGCTTAGTCTCCGAGGTTAGGGCAAAACTGTTTTTT,CASSLVSEVRAKLFF
TRBV24-1,-,-,TRBJ2-1,TGTGCCACCGGCCACAGGGACTACAATGAGCAGTTCTTC,CATGHRDYNEQFF
TRBV30,-,-,TRBJ1-1,TGTGCCTGGAGTACGGCTCCTAACACTGAAGCTTTCTTT,CAWSTAPNTEAFF
TRBV3-1/TRBV3-2,-,TRBD1,TRBJ2-2,TGTGCCAGCAGCCCTCACGAGGGACAGGGGTCCACCGGGGAGCTGTTTTTT,CASSPHEGQGSTGELFF
TRBV28,-,-,TRBJ2-7,TGTGCCAGCAGTCTCTCCCCGGGGGCGGGTACCTACGAGCAGTACTTC,CASSLSPGAGTYEQYF
TRBV10-3,-,TRBD2,TRBJ2-4,TGTGCCATCAGTGAGTCGGGTCGGCAGGGAGGGGTAGCCAAAAACATTCAGTACTTC,CAISESGRQGGVAKNIQYF
TRBV20-1,-,TRBD2,TRBJ2-5,TGCAGTGTTAGTAGACTAGCGGGACCAGAGACCCAGTACTTC,CSVSRLAGPETQYF
TRBV7-2,-,TRBD1,TRBJ1-5,TGTGCCAGCAGCATCGGGACAGTCAATCAGCCCCAGCATTTT,CASSIGTVNQPQHF
TRBV15,-,TRBD1,TRBJ2-2,TGTGCCACCAGCAGAGATCCGGGACAGGAGAACACCGGGGAGCTGTTTTTT,CATSRDPGQENTGELFF
TRBV28,-,TRBD1,TRBJ1-3,TGTGCCAGCAGCAGGGACAGGAGAGGAAACACCATATATTTT,CASSRDRRGNTIYF
TRBV3-1/TRBV3-2,-,-,TRBJ1-2,TGTGCCAGCAGCCGCGGATTTCAGGATACTGTCGATGGCTACACCTTC,CASSRGFQDTVDGYTF
TRBV4-3,-,-,TRBJ1-1,TGCGCCAGCAGCCAAGTGGGGGGTCGTGGCAGAGAAGCTTTCTTT,CASSQVGGRGREAFF
TRBV3-1/TRBV3-2,-,-,TRBJ1-5,TGTGCCAGCAGCCTGGGGACGGGGAATCAGCCCCAGCATTTT,CASSLGTGNQPQHF
TRBV6-5,-,TRBD2,TRBJ2-2,TGTGCCGGCGGGAGGGCTCACACCGGGGAGCTGTTTTTT,CAGGRAHTGELFF
TRBV7-9,-,-,TRBJ2-4,TGTGCCAGCAGCTCGCCCCTACTAGCCAAAAACATTCAGTACTTC,CASSSPLLAKNIQYF
TRBV18,-,-,TRBJ1-1,TGTGCCAGCTCGAGCGACAGGAACACTGAAGCTTTCTTT,CASSSDRNTEAFF
TRBV13,-,-,TRBJ2-6,TGTGCCAGCACCCAGGGGGGATATGGGGCCAACGTCCTGACTTTC,CASTQGGYGANVLTF
TRBV30,-,-,TRBJ2-1,TGTGCCTGGGAGAGGAACAGGGACAATGAGCAGTTCTTC,CAWERNRDNEQFF
TRBV7-9,-,-,TRBJ2-1,TGTGCCAGCAGCTTAATTGTCAATGAGCAGTTCTTC,CASSLIVNEQFF
TRBV18,-,TRBD1,TRBJ1-4,TGTGCCAGCTCAATAACAGGGGGCCCTAATGAAAAACTGTTTTTT,CASSITGGPNEKLFF
TRBV5-1,-,-,TRBJ2-5,TGCGCCAGCAGCTTGTTCGGAGCGCAAGAGACCCAGTACTTC,CASSLFGAQETQYF
TRBV29-1,once,-,TRBJ1-1,TGCAGCGTTCGATCTATCCCAGTCCTAGCTTCGGGCCCTGAAGCTTTCTTT,CSVRSIPVLASGPEAFF